The 6 T cell receptor beta chains reported below all come from one sample, sequenced in a study of blood T cell repertoires in COVID-19. Assay used: immunoSEQ multiplex PCR; TCRdb lists only in-frame clones, some missing. The data show approximately 300,000 clones, with around 90% seen just once and approximately 6.5% held by the top ten. The sequencing input was peripheral blood. These receptors all come from a man younger than 35 who had recovered from COVID-19.

This chain joins TRBV5-1 and TRBJ2-1; TRBD1 agrees at 7 bases. This CDR3 has 13 residues. The J segment lost 6 bases and the V segment lost 3 bases, leaving 3 bases of the junction unmatched. CDR1 and CDR2 from the germline V gene are SGHRS and YFSETQ. The CDR3 nucleotides read TGCGCCAGCAGCTCCAACAGGGGCAATGAGCAGTTCTTC. Protein sequence: CASSSNRGNEQFF.

The chain carries TRBV7-2 and TRBJ2-3; 9 positions match TRBD2. CDR1 and CDR2 from the germline V gene are SGHTA and FQGNSA. The CDR3 is made up of 17 amino acids. With 1 base clipped from V and 2 bases from J, the junction kept 7 bases outside the gene matches. CDR3 residues: CASSLDWTSDPTDTQYF. The CDR3 region has the DNA TGTGCCAGCAGCTTAGACTGGACTAGCGACCCCACAGATACGCAGTATTTT.

In this sample, this clone turned up once. The gene calls are TRBV7-9 and TRBJ1-1; D uncertain. The CDR3 has 12 amino acids. CDR1 is SEHNR and CDR2 is FQNEAQ in the germline V gene (reference sequence). Between the trimmed V and J ends, which lost 3 bases and 6 bases, there was a span of 8 bases. This CDR3 reads CASSFGRPEAFF. The CDR3 DNA reads as TGTGCCAGCAGCTTTGGGAGGCCTGAAGCTTTCTTT.

The chain employs TRBV2 and TRBJ2-1; 11 bases align to TRBD2. The CDR3 totals 15 residues. Trimming removed 6 bases from V and 6 bases from J; junction bases left unmatched: 7. Germline V CDR1 and CDR2: SNHLY, FYNNEI. The CDR3 DNA reads as TGTGCCAGCAGGATAGCGGGAGGGACCTTCAATGAGCAGTTCTTC. Protein product: CASRIAGGTFNEQFF.

The gene calls are TRBV10-3 and TRBJ1-6; D is unresolved. Deletions cut 10 bases from V and 6 bases from J, with 13 bases between. CDR3 length: 13 amino acids. Germline V gene data show CDR1 as ENHRY and CDR2 as SYGVKD. This chain's CDR3 is CASTPTSNSPLHF. The DNA of the CDR3 is TGTGCCAGCACTCCGACAAGTAATTCACCCCTCCACTTT.

This sequence joins TRBV6-5 and TRBJ1-3; D uncertain. V gave up 6 bases and J gave up 7 bases, with 16 bases separating them. Germline lookup yields CDR1 MNHEY and CDR2 SVGAGI. The CDR3 extends over 14 amino acids. Here the CDR3 reads CASSLVREANTIYF. The CDR3, as DNA: TGTGCCAGCAGCCTGGTCCGGGAAGCGAACACCATATATTTT.